What follows are 8 T cell receptor beta chains derived from one specimen sequenced in a study of response to subunit inactivated influenza vaccine. TCRdb reprocessed the RT-PCR reads with MiXCR, giving one entry per CDR3 protein. The data show roughly 710,000 distinct CDR3 sequences, 14% seen once. Specimen: PBMCs from blood, collected around 15 days before vaccination. These receptors were obtained from a man aged 50 to 60 who received an inactivated influenza vaccine.

On this clonotype itself: A much larger clone is a single base away; this may be a read error. CDR3 DNA: TGTGCCAGCAGTGCCGGGACAGACACCGGGGAGCTGTTTTTT. Translated, it gives CASSAGTDTGELFF. This chain links TRBV6-4 with TRBJ2-2; 7 nucleotides align to TRBD1. V was pared by 4 bases and J by 3 bases, with 2 bases of the junction left unmatched. There are 14 residues in the CDR3. Germline CDR1 reads MRHNA; CDR2 reads SNTAGT.

V usage is TRBV29-1 and J usage is TRBJ1-2, with TRBD1 matching 9 bases. Per the germline V gene, CDR1 is SQVTM and CDR2 is ANQGSEA. The CDR3 contains 13 residues. V shed 4 bases and J 4 bases; nucleotides not matched to a gene: 4. The DNA of the CDR3 is TGCAGCGTTGGGGCGGGACAGGGCTATGGCTACACCTTC. Protein: CSVGAGQGYGYTF.

This clonotype was found many times. The J gene is TRBJ2-3, the V gene TRBV28; 8 positions match TRBD2. This CDR3 has 14 amino acids. J was trimmed by 6 bases and V by 7 bases; bases with no gene match: 9. Germline CDR1 and CDR2: MDHEN and SYDVKM. In DNA, the CDR3 is TGTGCCAGCAATCTCGCGGGGGGAAGTGATACGCAGTATTTT. This codes for CASNLAGGSDTQYF.

Many counts were recorded for this clonotype. The V gene is TRBV4-2, the J gene TRBJ2-1; D is undetermined. The germline V gene encodes CDR1 LGHNA and CDR2 YNFKEQ. This CDR3 has 18 amino acids. The V end lost 0 bases, the J end lost 0 bases, and 15 bases lay between the germline ends. The CDR3 nucleotides read TGTGCCAGCAGCCAAGATGTGGTGTGGCAAAGCTCCTACAATGAGCAGTTCTTC. It is translated as CASSQDVVWQSSYNEQFF.

This clonotype was counted many times. J is TRBJ1-1 and V is TRBV2; D remains unclear. The V end was cut by 7 bases, the J end by 1 base, with 10 bases between. The CDR3 spans 13 residues. Germline V gives CDR1 SNHLY, CDR2 FYNNEI. The CDR3 reads CASNGQPNTEAFF. The DNA of the CDR3 is TGTGCCAGCAATGGCCAGCCGAACACTGAAGCTTTCTTT.

A few counts support this clonotype. The V call is TRBV19, the J call TRBJ2-3; 16 nucleotides line up with TRBD2. Losses at the gene ends were 5 bases for V and 4 bases for J; bases not matched to a gene: 6. Looked up from germline, CDR1 is LNHDA and CDR2 is SQIVND (reference sequence). The CDR3 has 17 residues. The CDR3 here is CASSPRGLAGGPDTQYF. The CDR3 DNA is TGTGCCAGTAGTCCGCGGGGACTAGCGGGGGGGCCAGATACGCAGTATTTT.

The sample holds a few counts of this clonotype. This chain joins TRBV7-2 and TRBJ2-1, with TRBD1 matching over 8 bases. With V trimmed by 5 bases and J by 7 bases, 13 bases remained unmatched. From germline, CDR1 is SGHTA and CDR2 FQGNSA. This CDR3 is 16 amino acids long. The DNA for the CDR3 is TGTGCCAGCAGCACACAGTCCGGGACAGGAAGGAATGAGCAGTTCTTC. Its translation is CASSTQSGTGRNEQFF.

The sample holds a few counts of this clonotype. The gene calls are TRBV2 and TRBJ2-7, with 14 bases lining up with TRBD2. The CDR3 loop spans 16 amino acids. Germline V CDR1 and CDR2: SNHLY, FYNNEI. The V and J ends lost 6 bases and 3 bases, in that order; junction bases with no gene match: 7. The CDR3 is CASSTAGTSGSYEQYF. CDR3 nucleotides: TGTGCCAGCAGCACAGCCGGGACTAGCGGGAGCTACGAGCAGTACTTC.